Following are 27 T cell receptor beta chains from one sample sequenced in a study of T-cell reconstitution after alpha-beta-depleted transplantation in children. The TCRbeta library was prepared with unique molecular identifiers. TCRdb re-called the PCR reads through MiXCR, storing one row per CDR3 protein. Of around 92,000 distinct CDR3 sequences listed, less than 15% are singletons. The sample here was PBMCs from the stem cell graft donor, taken from the stem cell graft. These receptors were taken from a human donor who donated a stem cell graft to a child with inherited bone marrow failure.

CDR3 sequence (DNA): TGTGCCAGCAGTTCGGGCCCCCGCGGGGAGACCCAGTACTTC. It specifies CASSSGPRGETQYF. This chain connects TRBV27 to TRBJ2-5; maybe TRBD2 (5 bases). Trimming took 4 bases from V and 5 from J, leaving 14 bases between them. Germline assignment: CDR1 MNHEY and CDR2 SMNVEV (reference sequence). The CDR3 contains 14 residues.

At least ten counts were recorded for this clonotype. The chain has TRBV29-1 and TRBJ2-1; 10 nucleotides agree with TRBD1. The junction had 1 base not matched to a gene; V was cut back by 4 bases and J by 1 base. CDR3 size: 14 residues. Germline CDR1 SQVTM, CDR2 ANQGSEA. The CDR3 protein is CSVGQGASYNEQFF. CDR3 coding DNA: TGCAGCGTTGGACAGGGGGCGTCCTACAATGAGCAGTTCTTC.

The rearrangement uses TRBV5-1 and TRBJ2-3; D possibly corresponds to TRBD2 (6 bases). V was cut by 0 bases and J by 1 base, with 15 bases left in between. Germline lookup yields CDR1 SGHRS and CDR2 YFSETQ. CDR3 length: 17 amino acids. The CDR3 nucleotides read TGCGCCAGCAGCTTGGCCCCGGGTAGCGGAGGCACAGATACGCAGTATTTT. The encoded protein is CASSLAPGSGGTDTQYF.

This clonotype showed up many times. J is TRBJ1-1 and V is TRBV5-1; TRBD1 is a possible D gene (5 bases). The CDR3 spans 14 residues. Trimming removed 2 bases at V and 7 bases at J, with 15 bases between. The germline gives CDR1 SGHRS, CDR2 YFSETQ. For the CDR3, the DNA is TGCGCCAGCAGCTTCTGGGGGGGGGTGATTGAAGCTTTCTTT. This sequence encodes CASSFWGGVIEAFF.

This clonotype was picked up many times. The V call is TRBV5-1, the J call TRBJ2-5; D remains unclear. Trimming removed 1 base from V and 5 bases from J, with 12 bases in between. The CDR3 extends over 14 amino acids. The germline V gene encodes CDR1 SGHRS and CDR2 YFSETQ. This CDR3 is CASSLMGHGETQYF. CDR3 sequence (DNA): TGCGCCAGCAGCTTGATGGGCCACGGGGAGACCCAGTACTTC.

The V and J genes are TRBV18 and TRBJ2-3, with a weak D call TRBD2 (6 bases). The CDR3 runs to 16 residues. V was shortened by 0 bases and J by 1 base, with 11 bases between the two germline ends. Germline V gene lookup returns CDR1 KGHSH and CDR2 LQKENI. CDR3 in amino acids: CASSPPIAVGTDTQYF. DNA of the CDR3: TGTGCCAGCTCACCACCGATAGCGGTAGGCACAGATACGCAGTATTTT.

The chain employs TRBV20-1 and TRBJ2-1, with a possible D match to TRBD2 (5 bases). Deletions cut 5 bases from V and 6 bases from J, with 14 bases between. Per the germline V gene, CDR1 is DFQATT and CDR2 is SNEGSKA (reference sequence). This CDR3 region has 13 residues. CDR3 protein: CSAGLLGPNEQFF. DNA for the CDR3: TGCAGTGCTGGACTCTTAGGTCCCAATGAGCAGTTCTTC.

The table lists this clonotype with many counts. This chain joins TRBV5-1 and TRBJ2-1; 11 bases are a match to TRBD2. CDR1 SGHRS and CDR2 YFSETQ come from the germline V gene. This CDR3 spans 19 amino acids. V lost 3 bases, J lost 0 bases, and 11 bases stayed unmatched. The CDR3 protein is CASSYPGLAATSSYNEQFF. CDR3 in DNA: TGCGCCAGCAGCTACCCGGGACTAGCGGCAACGTCCTCCTACAATGAGCAGTTCTTC.

This clonotype was counted many times. The chain has TRBV5-1 and TRBJ1-1; unclear D gene. The CDR3 is made up of 14 amino acids. Germline-derived CDR1 and CDR2 are SGHRS and YFSETQ. V was trimmed by 4 bases and J by 6 bases, leaving 16 bases between them. The DNA for the CDR3 is TGCGCCAGCAGCCGCTCTGGGCGGGAGGCTGAAGCTTTCTTT. Its protein product is CASSRSGREAEAFF.

This clonotype was seen at least ten times. CDR3 sequence: CASSSAEGIYNEQFF. The CDR3 DNA reads TGTGCCAGCAGTTCAGCGGAGGGAATCTACAATGAGCAGTTCTTC. The chain is built from TRBV27 and TRBJ2-1; D might be TRBD2 (6 bases). The V and J ends lost 4 bases and 3 bases respectively, with 13 bases between them. This CDR3 has 15 amino acids. Germline V gene lookup returns CDR1 MNHEY and CDR2 SMNVEV (reference sequence).

This clonotype was detected many times. The J gene is TRBJ2-1, the V gene TRBV20-1; the match to TRBD2 covers 10 bases. The V gene's germline CDR1 is DFQATT and CDR2 SNEGSKA (reference sequence). The CDR3 has 15 residues. V shed 1 base and J 4 bases; nucleotides not matched to a gene: 4. The CDR3 is CSARVPAGGYNEQFF. CDR3 in DNA: TGCAGTGCTAGAGTTCCAGCGGGGGGGTACAATGAGCAGTTCTTC.

This clonotype occurred many times. CDR3 sequence: CASNYQAGVDTGELFF. The CDR3, as DNA: TGCGCCAGCAATTACCAGGCAGGGGTAGACACCGGGGAGCTGTTTTTT. This sequence joins TRBV5-1 and TRBJ2-2; maybe TRBD1 (6 bases). The CDR3 has 16 residues. Germline loops: CDR1 SGHRS, CDR2 YFSETQ. Trimming removed 6 bases at V and 3 bases at J, with 18 bases between. Drawing the rest from reference TRBV5-1 and TRBJ2-2, the complete variable domain is KAGVTQTPRYLIKTRGQQVTLSCSPISGHRSVSWYQQTPGQGLQFLFEYFSETQRNKGNFPGRFSGRQFSNSRSEMNVSTLELGDSALYLCASNYQAGVDTGELFFGEGSRLTVL.

There are many counts of this clonotype. CDR3 DNA: TGCAGCGCCTCCATCGGAGCTGGGGCCAACGTCCTGACTTTC. Translation gives CSASIGAGANVLTF. V and J are TRBV29-1 and TRBJ2-6, with D uncertain. Germline-derived CDR1 and CDR2 are SQVTM and ANQGSEA. Between the trimmed V and J ends, which lost 7 bases and 2 bases, there was a span of 12 bases. CDR3 length: 14 amino acids.

The table lists this clonotype with many counts. The J gene is TRBJ2-7, the V gene TRBV6-5; 8 bases line up with TRBD1. V lost 4 bases and J lost 3; bases outside the gene matches: 8. This CDR3 comprises 15 residues. Germline V gene data show CDR1 as MNHEY and CDR2 as SVGAGI. The CDR3 protein is CASSLSGTGDYEQYF. DNA of the CDR3: TGTGCCAGCAGTTTATCCGGGACAGGAGACTACGAGCAGTACTTC.

This clonotype has ten or more counts. The chain carries TRBV5-1 and TRBJ2-3, with D maybe TRBD1 (5 bases). Trimming pared 2 bases from V and 0 bases from J, leaving 16 bases between. CDR1 is SGHRS and CDR2 is YFSETQ in the germline V gene. The CDR3 is 17 residues long. The chain's CDR3 is CASSFLSRQGSTDTQYF. In DNA, the CDR3 is TGCGCCAGCAGCTTTCTTTCTCGGCAGGGAAGCACAGATACGCAGTATTTT.

This clonotype has at least ten counts. The V call is TRBV4-3, the J call TRBJ2-1, with D possibly being TRBD1 (5 bases). Trimming took off 0 bases at V and 9 bases at J, with 12 bases between the two ends. The germline V gene has CDR1 LGHNA and CDR2 YSLEER. The CDR3 length is 14 residues. The CDR3 region has the DNA TGCGCCAGCAGCCAAGATAGGATTAGGGGTGAGCAGTTCTTC. Translating gives CASSQDRIRGEQFF.

As to this clonotype: A much larger clone lies one base from this, so it may be a read error. This chain joins TRBV4-1 and TRBJ2-1; TRBD2 is a possible D gene (6 bases). This CDR3 region has 15 residues. Germline lookup yields CDR1 MGHRA and CDR2 YSYEKL. Trimming took off 1 base at V and 6 bases at J, with 13 bases between the two ends. CDR3 protein: CASSQAPTEGNEQFF. DNA for the CDR3: TGCGCCAGCAGCCAAGCCCCGACGGAGGGCAATGAGCAGTTCTTC.

The gene calls are TRBV20-1 and TRBJ2-2; no reliable D call. The V and J ends lost 3 bases and 0 bases respectively, with 8 bases between them. Germline CDR1 and CDR2: DFQATT and SNEGSKA (reference sequence). The CDR3 is made up of 14 amino acids. The CDR3 DNA sequence: TGCAGTGCTAGGAAGGGAACGAACACCGGGGAGCTGTTTTTT. Translating gives CSARKGTNTGELFF.

This clonotype was seen ten or more times. The chain has TRBV5-1 and TRBJ2-3, with 7 bases that match TRBD2. The CDR3 spans 16 residues. The germline V gene encodes CDR1 SGHRS and CDR2 YFSETQ. V lost 0 bases, J lost 0 bases, and 4 bases stayed unmatched. CDR3 DNA sequence: TGCGCCAGCAGCTTGGGGCTAGCGGAGAGCACAGATACGCAGTATTTT. It yields the protein CASSLGLAESTDTQYF.

This clonotype was seen ten or more times. The CDR3 region has the DNA TGCGCCAGCAGCTTGACAGAGCCTTACAATGAGCAGTTCTTC. It encodes CASSLTEPYNEQFF. This rearrangement joins TRBV5-1 to TRBJ2-1; D is ambiguous. This CDR3 is built from 14 residues. V was trimmed by 1 base and J by 4 bases, leaving 9 bases between them. CDR1 SGHRS and CDR2 YFSETQ come from the germline V gene.

About this clonotype itself: A much larger clone lies a single base off, so this may be a read error. The rearrangement joins TRBV4-2 to TRBJ2-5; no definite D call. The CDR3 is 13 residues long. The V end was cut by 0 bases, the J end by 5 bases, with 7 bases between. The germline V gene has CDR1 LGHNA and CDR2 YNFKEQ. Written as DNA, the CDR3 is TGTGCCAGCAGCCAAGATTGGAAGGAGACCCAGTACTTC. It translates to CASSQDWKETQYF.

This clonotype was seen repeatedly, ten times or more. Here the CDR3 DNA reads TGTGCCAGCAGCTTAGTGACCCCAAACTATGGCTACACCTTC. Amino acid sequence: CASSLVTPNYGYTF. The chain uses TRBV11-2 and TRBJ1-2; unclear D gene. The length of the CDR3 is 14 residues. V gave up 1 base and J gave up 2 bases, with 8 bases separating them. CDR1 SGHAT and CDR2 FQNNGV come from the germline V gene.

This rearrangement joins TRBV20-1 to TRBJ1-1; D is undetermined. The CDR3 spans 14 residues. The germline CDR1 and CDR2 sequences are DFQATT and SNEGSKA (reference sequence). Trimming stripped 0 bases from V and 0 bases from J, with 8 bases between. The CDR3 region has the DNA TGCAGTGCTAGAGATGCAGGTCTGAACACTGAAGCTTTCTTT. Residues: CSARDAGLNTEAFF.

This clonotype was recorded many times. The chain joins TRBV7-9 to TRBJ1-2; the match to TRBD1 covers 8 bases. CDR1 SEHNR and CDR2 FQNEAQ come from the germline V gene (reference sequence). J was trimmed by 8 bases and V by 3 bases; bases with no gene match: 8. CDR3 length: 14 amino acids. The CDR3 is CASSFGDRGDGYTF. The CDR3, as DNA: TGTGCCAGCAGCTTTGGAGACAGGGGCGACGGCTACACCTTC.

There are many counts of this clonotype. The chain carries TRBV7-9 and TRBJ2-5; possible D gene TRBD2, 5 bases. Between the trimmed V and J ends, which lost 7 bases and 7 bases, there was a span of 16 bases. Germline CDR1 is SEHNR and CDR2 is FQNEAQ (reference sequence). The CDR3 loop spans 13 amino acids. This CDR3 reads CASTMFLAGTQYF. The DNA of the CDR3 is TGTGCCAGCACCATGTTTCTAGCAGGGACCCAGTACTTC.

This clonotype was detected ten times or more. The chain's CDR3 is CASRPTSGSNQPQHF. In DNA, the CDR3 is TGCGCCAGCAGACCTACTTCAGGGAGCAATCAGCCCCAGCATTTT. The J gene is TRBJ1-5, the V gene TRBV5-1; possibly TRBD1 for D (5 bases). The germline gives CDR1 SGHRS, CDR2 YFSETQ. Trimming stripped 5 bases from V and 1 base from J, with 13 bases between. This CDR3 comprises 15 residues.

This clonotype was detected many times. The chain couples TRBV5-6 to TRBJ1-2, with a tentative D call TRBD1 (6 bases). Germline CDR1 is SGHDT and CDR2 is YYEEEE. The V gene lost 4 bases and the J gene lost 8 bases, with 21 bases spanning the gap. This CDR3 is built from 15 residues. The CDR3 loop reads CASSGGGRNIQGYTF. CDR3 DNA sequence: TGTGCCAGCAGCGGGGGGGGCAGGAATATTCAAGGCTACACCTTC. Full variable domain (missing parts from reference TRBV5-6 and TRBJ1-2): DAGVTQSPTHLIKTRGQQVTLRCSPKSGHDTVSWYQQALGQGPQFIFQYYEEEERQRGNFPDRFSGHQFPNYSSELNVNALLLGDSALYLCASSGGGRNIQGYTFGSGTRLTVV.